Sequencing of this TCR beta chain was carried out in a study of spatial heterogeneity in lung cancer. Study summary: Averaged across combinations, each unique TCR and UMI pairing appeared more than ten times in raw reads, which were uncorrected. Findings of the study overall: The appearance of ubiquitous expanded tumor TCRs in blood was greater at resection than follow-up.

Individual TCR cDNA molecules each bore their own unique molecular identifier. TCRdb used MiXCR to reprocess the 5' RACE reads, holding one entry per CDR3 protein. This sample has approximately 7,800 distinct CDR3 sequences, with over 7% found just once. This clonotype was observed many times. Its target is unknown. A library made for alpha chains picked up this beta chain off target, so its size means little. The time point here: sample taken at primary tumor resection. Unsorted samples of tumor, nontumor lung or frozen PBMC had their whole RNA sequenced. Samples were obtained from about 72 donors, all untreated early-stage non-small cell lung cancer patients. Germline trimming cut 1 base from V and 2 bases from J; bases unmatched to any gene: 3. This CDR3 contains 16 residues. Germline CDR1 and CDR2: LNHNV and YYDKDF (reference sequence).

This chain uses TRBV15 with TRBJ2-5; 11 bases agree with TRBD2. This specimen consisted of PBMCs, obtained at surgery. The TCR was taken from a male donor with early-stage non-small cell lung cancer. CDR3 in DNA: TGTGCCACCAGCAGAGGGGGGACTAGCGGACAAGAGACCCAGTACTTC. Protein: CATSRGGTSGQETQYF.